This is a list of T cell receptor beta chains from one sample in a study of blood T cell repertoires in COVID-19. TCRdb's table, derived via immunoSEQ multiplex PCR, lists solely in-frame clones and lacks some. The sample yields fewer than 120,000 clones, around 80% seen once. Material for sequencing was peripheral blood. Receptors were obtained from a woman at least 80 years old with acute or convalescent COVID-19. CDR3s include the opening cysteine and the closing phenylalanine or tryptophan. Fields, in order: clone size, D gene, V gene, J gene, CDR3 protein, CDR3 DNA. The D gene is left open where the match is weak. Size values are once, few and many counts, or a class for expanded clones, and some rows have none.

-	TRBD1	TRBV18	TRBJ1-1	CASSPPAGGPQGSEAFF	TGTGCCAGCTCACCACCCGCAGGGGGCCCCCAGGGGTCTGAAGCTTTCTTT
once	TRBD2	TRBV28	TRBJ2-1	CASRRAGGPFNEQFF	TGTGCCAGCAGACGAGCGGGGGGCCCCTTCAATGAGCAGTTCTTC
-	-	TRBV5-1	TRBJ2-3	CASSLDNRNTDTQYF	TGCGCCAGCAGCTTGGACAACAGAAACACAGATACGCAGTATTTT
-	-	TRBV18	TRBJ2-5	CASSPQGTPETQYF	TGTGCCAGCTCACCGCAGGGGACCCCAGAGACCCAGTACTTC
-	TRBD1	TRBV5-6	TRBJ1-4	CASSHSTGSNEKLFF	TGTGCCAGCAGCCACTCGACAGGGTCAAATGAAAAACTGTTTTTT
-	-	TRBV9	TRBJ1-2	CASSVGGRDGYGYTF	TGTGCCAGCAGCGTAGGGGGGAGGGACGGCTATGGCTACACCTTC
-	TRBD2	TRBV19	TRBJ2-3	CASGGAGDTQYF	TGTGCCTCGGGGGGTGCGGGGGATACGCAGTATTTT
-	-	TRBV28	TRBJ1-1	CASSLSLTGSEAFF	TGTGCCAGCAGTTTATCCCTGACAGGAAGTGAAGCTTTCTTT
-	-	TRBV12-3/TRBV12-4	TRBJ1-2	CASSHENNYGYTF	TGTGCCAGCAGCCACGAGAATAACTATGGCTACACCTTC
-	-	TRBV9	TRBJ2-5	CASSSSGFQETQYF	TGTGCCAGCAGCAGCTCGGGGTTCCAAGAGACCCAGTACTTC
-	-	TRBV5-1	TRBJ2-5	CASSLTPASGGETQYF	TGCGCCAGCAGCTTGACTCCGGCCTCAGGTGGGGAGACCCAGTACTTC
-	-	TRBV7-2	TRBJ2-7	CASSLESGSKQYF	TGTGCCAGCAGCTTAGAAAGCGGGTCCAAGCAGTACTTC
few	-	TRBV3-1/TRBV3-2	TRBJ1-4	CASSPGTNEKLFF	TGTGCCAGCAGCCCCGGGACAAATGAAAAACTGTTTTTT
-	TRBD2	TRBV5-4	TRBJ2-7	CASSHGTSGRAYEQYF	TGTGCCAGCAGTCACGGGACTAGCGGGAGAGCCTACGAGCAGTACTTC
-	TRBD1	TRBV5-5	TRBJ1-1	CASSRTGWDELTEAFF	TGTGCCAGCAGCAGGACAGGGTGGGATGAGCTCACTGAAGCTTTCTTT
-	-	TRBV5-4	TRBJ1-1	CASSFPGIMNTEAFF	TGTGCCAGCAGCTTCCCAGGGATCATGAACACTGAAGCTTTCTTT
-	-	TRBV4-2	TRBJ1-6	CASSQGVWVDGWGGNSPLHF	TGTGCCAGCAGCCAAGGTGTTTGGGTGGATGGATGGGGCGGAAATTCACCCCTCCACTTT
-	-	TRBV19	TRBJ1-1	CASSIRTPRTEAFF	TGTGCCAGTAGTATACGAACGCCGAGGACTGAAGCTTTCTTT
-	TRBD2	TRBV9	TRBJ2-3	CATPPGDASGGGADTQYF	TGTGCCACCCCCCCCGGGGATGCTAGCGGGGGGGGAGCAGATACGCAGTATTTT
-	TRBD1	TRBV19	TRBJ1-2	CASSPGQWLGYGYTF	TGTGCCAGTAGTCCGGGACAGTGGCTAGGCTATGGCTACACCTTC
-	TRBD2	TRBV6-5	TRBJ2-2	CASSYSSGRDTGELFF	TGTGCCAGCAGTTACTCAAGCGGGAGGGACACCGGGGAGCTGTTTTTT
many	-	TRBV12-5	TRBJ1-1	CASGLVRGGKTEAFF	TGTGCTAGTGGTTTGGTAAGGGGTGGAAAGACTGAAGCTTTCTTT
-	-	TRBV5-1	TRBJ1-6	CASSVDVAGRDNSPLHF	TGCGCCAGCAGCGTCGATGTTGCGGGTAGGGATAATTCACCCCTCCACTTT
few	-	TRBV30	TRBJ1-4	CAWSPLGLQRGEKLFF	TGTGCCTGGAGCCCCTTGGGACTTCAAAGAGGTGAAAAACTGTTTTTT
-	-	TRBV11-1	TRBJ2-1	CASSLALGGVNEQFF	TGTGCCAGCAGCTTAGCACTCGGTGGTGTGAATGAGCAGTTCTTC
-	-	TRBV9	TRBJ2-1	CASSVGQGRKNNEQFF	TGTGCCAGCAGCGTGGGGCAGGGCCGCAAAAACAATGAGCAGTTCTTC
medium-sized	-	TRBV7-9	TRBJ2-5	CASSLESGTQYF	TGTGCCAGCAGCTTAGAATCCGGGACCCAGTACTTC
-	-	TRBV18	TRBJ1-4	CASSPSQSGEKLFF	TGTGCCAGCTCACCATCGCAGTCGGGTGAAAAACTGTTTTTT
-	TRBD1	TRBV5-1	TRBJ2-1	CASKTTGDFYNEQFF	TGCGCCAGTAAGACGACAGGGGATTTCTACAATGAGCAGTTCTTC
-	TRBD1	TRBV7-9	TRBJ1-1	CASSPRDRYITEAFF	TGTGCCAGCAGCCCCCGGGACAGGTACATTACTGAAGCTTTCTTT
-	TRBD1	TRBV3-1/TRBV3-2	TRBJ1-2	CASSPSEGRGYGYTF	TGTGCCAGCAGCCCCTCTGAGGGCAGGGGGTATGGCTACACCTTC
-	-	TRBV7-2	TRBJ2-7	CASSFSTGSNLGEYF	TGTGCCAGCAGCTTTTCCACAGGGTCCAACCTCGGGGAGTACTTC
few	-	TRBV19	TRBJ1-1	CASWDTGLSDTEAFF	TGTGCCAGTTGGGACACGGGGCTCTCCGACACTGAAGCTTTCTTT
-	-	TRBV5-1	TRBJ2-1	CASSLRTGDNLNEQFF	TGCGCCAGCAGCTTGCGTACGGGGGATAATTTGAATGAGCAGTTCTTC
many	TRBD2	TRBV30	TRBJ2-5	CAWTPGLAGGETQYF	TGTGCCTGGACCCCGGGACTAGCGGGAGGAGAGACCCAGTACTTC
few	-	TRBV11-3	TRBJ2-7	CASSLERGSYEQYF	TGTGCCAGCAGCTTAGAACGGGGGAGCTACGAGCAGTACTTC
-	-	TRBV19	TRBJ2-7	CASSIGVNYEQYF	TGTGCCAGTAGTATAGGTGTAAACTACGAGCAGTACTTC
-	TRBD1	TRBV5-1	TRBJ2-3	CASSGTGDGTDTQYF	TGCGCCAGCAGCGGAACAGGGGATGGCACAGATACGCAGTATTTT
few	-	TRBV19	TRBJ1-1	CASSIAQRNTEAFF	TGTGCCAGTAGTATCGCCCAGCGCAACACTGAAGCTTTCTTT
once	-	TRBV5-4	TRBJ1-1	CASSFRVDTEAFF	TGTGCCAGCAGCTTCAGGGTGGATACTGAAGCTTTCTTT
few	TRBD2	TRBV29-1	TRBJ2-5	CSAGPGEGTQYF	TGCAGCGCGGGACCGGGGGAGGGGACCCAGTACTTC
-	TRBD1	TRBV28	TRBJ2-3	CASSDQDRAADTQYF	TGTGCCAGCAGTGACCAGGACAGGGCGGCAGATACGCAGTATTTT
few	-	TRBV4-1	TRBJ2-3	CASSQLHTTDTQYF	TGCGCCAGCAGCCAATTGCACACCACAGATACGCAGTATTTT
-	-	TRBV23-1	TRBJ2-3	CASSPEGIDRGTDSISTDTQYF	TGCGCCAGCAGTCCGGAGGGTATCGATCGGGGAACCGACTCCATTAGCACAGATACGCAGTATTTT
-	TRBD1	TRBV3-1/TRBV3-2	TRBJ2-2	CASSFGQGATGELFF	TGTGCCAGCAGCTTTGGACAGGGGGCAACCGGGGAGCTGTTTTTT
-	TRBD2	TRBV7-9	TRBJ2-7	CASSLRGTSVSEQYF	TGTGCCAGCAGCTTAAGAGGGACTAGTGTCTCCGAGCAGTACTTC
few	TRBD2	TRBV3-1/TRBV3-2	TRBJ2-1	CASSQDVGGAITDEQFF	TGTGCCAGCAGCCAAGATGTCGGGGGGGCTATTACGGATGAGCAGTTCTTC
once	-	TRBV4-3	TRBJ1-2	CASSQDFRADYGYTF	TGCGCCAGCAGCCAAGATTTCAGGGCTGATTATGGCTACACCTTC
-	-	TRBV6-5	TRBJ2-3	CASMSRGRSDTQYF	TGTGCCAGCATGTCACGTGGTAGAAGTGATACGCAGTATTTT
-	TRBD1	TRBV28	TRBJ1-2	CASMTPTGGGYTF	TGTGCCAGCATGACCCCGACAGGGGGTGGCTACACCTTC
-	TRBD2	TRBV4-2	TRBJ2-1	CASSQPQHRLAGGHNEQFF	TGTGCCAGCAGCCAGCCCCAGCACCGACTAGCGGGGGGCCACAATGAGCAGTTCTTC
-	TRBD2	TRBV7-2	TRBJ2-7	CASSLTSGRADEQYF	TGTGCCAGCAGCTTGACTAGCGGGAGGGCCGACGAGCAGTACTTC
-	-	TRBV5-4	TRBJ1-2	CASSLVQAAGGYTF	TGTGCCAGCAGCTTGGTGCAGGCCGCCGGCGGCTACACCTTC
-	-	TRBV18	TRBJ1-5	CASSPSRDSNQPQHF	TGTGCCAGCTCACCTTCGCGGGACAGCAATCAGCCCCAGCATTTT
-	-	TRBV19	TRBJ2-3	CASSSPAKAKWTDTQYF	TGTGCCAGTAGTAGCCCTGCAAAAGCCAAGTGGACAGATACGCAGTATTTT
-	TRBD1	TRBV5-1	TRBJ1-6	CASSPRGQGSYNSPLHF	TGCGCCAGCAGCCCGCGGGGACAGGGATCCTATAATTCACCCCTCCACTTT
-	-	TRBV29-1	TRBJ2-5	CSVGRNQETQYF	TGCAGCGTTGGCAGAAACCAAGAGACCCAGTACTTC
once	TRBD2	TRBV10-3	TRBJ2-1	CAISERSGRESYNEQFF	TGTGCCATCAGTGAGAGGTCAGGGAGGGAATCCTACAATGAGCAGTTCTTC